This T cell receptor beta chain was observed in a study of shared T cell receptors in the human thymus. V lost 11 bases and J lost 2, with 12 bases in between. The germline gives CDR1 SEHNR, CDR2 FQNEAQ (reference sequence). The CDR3 runs to 12 residues. Data came from immunoSEQ multiplex PCR; TCRdb stores just in-frame clones and leaves some out. The sample contains 650,000 to 950,000 clones, approximately 85% of which appear only once. These same records also appear under a second study, on human thymus T cells. That report notes: Related work showed strongly overlapping thymic repertoires across unrelated individuals.

This chain connects TRBV7-9 to TRBJ1-1, with D possibly being TRBD1 (5 bases). The sequence derives from a girl under three years old with a congenital heart defect. The sample consisted of thymocytes. The CDR3: CAAQRGNTEAFF. Here the CDR3 DNA reads TGTGCCGCCCAAAGGGGAAACACTGAAGCTTTCTTT.